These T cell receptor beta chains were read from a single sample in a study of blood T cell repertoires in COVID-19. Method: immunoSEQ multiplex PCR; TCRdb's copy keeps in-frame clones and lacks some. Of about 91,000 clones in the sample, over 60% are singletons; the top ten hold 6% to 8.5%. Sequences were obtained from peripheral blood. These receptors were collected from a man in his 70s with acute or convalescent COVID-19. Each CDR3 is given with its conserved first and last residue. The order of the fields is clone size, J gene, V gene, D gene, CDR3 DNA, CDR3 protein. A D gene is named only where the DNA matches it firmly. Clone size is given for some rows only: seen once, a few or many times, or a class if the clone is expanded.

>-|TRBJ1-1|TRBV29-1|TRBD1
TGCAGCGTTGAAGATGGACAGGGATGGACTGAAGCTTTCTTT
CSVEDGQGWTEAFF
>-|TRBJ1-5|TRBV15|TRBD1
TGTGCCACCAGCAGTGAGGGGACAGGCGCCTCGCCCCAGCATTTT
CATSSEGTGASPQHF
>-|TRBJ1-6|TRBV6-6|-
TGTGCCAGCAGTGACAGGCCCCCTAATTCACCCCTCCACTTT
CASSDRPPNSPLHF
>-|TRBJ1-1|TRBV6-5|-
TGTGCCAGCAGCTTCACAGGGAGTAACACTGAAGCTTTCTTT
CASSFTGSNTEAFF
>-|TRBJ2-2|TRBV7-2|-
TGTGCCAGCAGCTTAGGATCAGGGGCCGGGGAGCTGTTTTTT
CASSLGSGAGELFF
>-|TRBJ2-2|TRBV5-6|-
TGTGCCACCCAGCGAGGCCTCCCCGGGGAGCTGTTTTTT
CATQRGLPGELFF
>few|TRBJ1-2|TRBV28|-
TGTGCCAGCAGTTCTAGCGGACAGCCAAATCCATATGGCTACACCTTC
CASSSSGQPNPYGYTF
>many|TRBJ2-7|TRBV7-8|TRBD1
TGTGCCAGCAGCTCAGGACAGGGGCCGGTCGAGCAGTACTTC
CASSSGQGPVEQYF
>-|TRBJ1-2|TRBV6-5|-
TGTGCCAGCACATCCCTCGGGGGGGTCTATGGCTACACCTTC
CASTSLGGVYGYTF
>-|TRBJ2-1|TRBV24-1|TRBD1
TGTGCCACCAGTGAGGGACAGGGAATACATGAGCAGTTCTTC
CATSEGQGIHEQFF
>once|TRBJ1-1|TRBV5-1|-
TGCGCCAGCAGCCTCGGGAAGCGGGGGACTGAAGCTTTCTTT
CASSLGKRGTEAFF
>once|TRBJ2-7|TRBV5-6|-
TGTGCCAGCAGCTTGTACTACGAGCAGTACTTC
CASSLYYEQYF
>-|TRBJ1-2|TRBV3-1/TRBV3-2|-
TGTGCCAGCAGCCCAGCCAAAACGCAGGGGAATGGCTACACCTTC
CASSPAKTQGNGYTF
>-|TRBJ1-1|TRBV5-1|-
TGCGCCAGCAGCTTGTCTGCGGGGAACACTGAAGCTTTCTTT
CASSLSAGNTEAFF
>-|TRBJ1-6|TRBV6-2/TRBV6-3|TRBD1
TGTGCCAGCAGTTACGTCTTGGTCGGGACAGGGAATTCACCCCTCCACTTT
CASSYVLVGTGNSPLHF
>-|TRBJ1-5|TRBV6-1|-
TGTGCCAGCAGTGCGGGGGTCCACAACGGAATCAATCAGCCCCAGCATTTT
CASSAGVHNGINQPQHF
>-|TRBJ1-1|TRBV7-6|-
TGTGCCAGCAGCTTAGCGGCGGGGAACACTGAAGCTTTCTTT
CASSLAAGNTEAFF
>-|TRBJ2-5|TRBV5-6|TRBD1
TGTGCCAGCAGCTTCAACAGGGGGCAAGAGACCCAGTACTTC
CASSFNRGQETQYF
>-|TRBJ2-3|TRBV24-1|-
TGTGCCACCAGTGATTTGAGGGACACCCACACAGATACGCAGTATTTT
CATSDLRDTHTDTQYF
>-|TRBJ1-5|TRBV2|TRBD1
TGTGCCAGCAGTTGGGACAGGGGAAATCAGCCCCAGCATTTT
CASSWDRGNQPQHF
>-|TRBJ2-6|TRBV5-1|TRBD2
TGCGCCAGCAGCTTGGGTATAGCGGGACCTCCTGGGGCCAACGTCCTGACTTTC
CASSLGIAGPPGANVLTF
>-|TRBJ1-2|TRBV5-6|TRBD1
TGTGCCAGCAGCCCGACCCCGGACAGGGGGCGAGACTATGGCTACACCTTC
CASSPTPDRGRDYGYTF
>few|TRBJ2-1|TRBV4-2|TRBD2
TGTGCCAGCAGCCAAGATTGGCGCGGGAGTGAGCAGTTCTTC
CASSQDWRGSEQFF
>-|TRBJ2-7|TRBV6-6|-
TGTGCCAGCACCAAGACAGCCACCTACGAGCAGTACTTC
CASTKTATYEQYF
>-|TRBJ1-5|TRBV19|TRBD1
TGTGCCAGTAGTTCCAGGGGGGTATATAGCAATCAGCCCCAGCATTTT
CASSSRGVYSNQPQHF
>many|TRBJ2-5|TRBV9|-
TGTGCCAGCAGCCCGGTCGCGGGGACCCAGTACTTC
CASSPVAGTQYF
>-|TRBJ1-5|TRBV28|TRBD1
TGTGCCAGCAGTAGACCCGACAGGGGCGGGAGCAATCAGCCCCAGCATTTT
CASSRPDRGGSNQPQHF
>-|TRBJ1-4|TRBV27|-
TGTGCCAGCAGTCCGCGGACAGAGCATACAACTAATGAAAAACTGTTTTTT
CASSPRTEHTTNEKLFF
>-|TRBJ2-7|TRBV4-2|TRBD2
TGTGCCAGCAGCCGAGGACTAGCGGGTCTTCTCTCCTACGAGCAGTACTTC
CASSRGLAGLLSYEQYF
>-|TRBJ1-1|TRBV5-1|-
TGCGCCAGCAGCTCGGGTGACGGGGGCACTGAAGCTTTCTTT
CASSSGDGGTEAFF
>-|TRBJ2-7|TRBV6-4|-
TGTGCCAGCAGTGGCCGGACAGCCGCCAGCCAGTACTTC
CASSGRTAASQYF
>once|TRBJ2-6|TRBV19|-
TGTGCCAGTCAGGGCGGGGCAGGGAGAAAATTCTCTGGGGCCAACGTCCTGACTTTC
CASQGGAGRKFSGANVLTF
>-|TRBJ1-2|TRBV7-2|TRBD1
TGTGCCAGCAGCCCGACAGGGGCGTCCTCCCGGGGTGGCTACACCTTC
CASSPTGASSRGGYTF
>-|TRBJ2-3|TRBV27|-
TGTGCCAGCCGGCAGGTTCTTATAGATACGCAGTATTTT
CASRQVLIDTQYF
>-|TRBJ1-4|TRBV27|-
TGTGCCAGCAGTTTAAAAGCTGGGCCCACAACTAATGAAAAACTGTTTTTT
CASSLKAGPTTNEKLFF
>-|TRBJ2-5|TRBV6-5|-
TGTGCCAGCAGCATACGGGAGAGCGGAGTGGCCCAGTACTTC
CASSIRESGVAQYF
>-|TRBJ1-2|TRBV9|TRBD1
TGTGCCAGCAGCCCCACGGACAGGGGGCTCGATGGCTACACCTTC
CASSPTDRGLDGYTF
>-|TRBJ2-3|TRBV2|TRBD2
TGTGCCAGCAGTGACATAGCGGGGGTAACGACAGATACGCAGTATTTT
CASSDIAGVTTDTQYF
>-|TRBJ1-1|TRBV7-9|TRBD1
TGTGCCAGCAGCTCCGGACAGGGGACGAACACTGAAGCTTTCTTT
CASSSGQGTNTEAFF
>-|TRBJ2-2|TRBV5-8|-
TGTGCCAGCAGCCCGGGACACCAGAACACCGGGGAGCTGTTTTTT
CASSPGHQNTGELFF
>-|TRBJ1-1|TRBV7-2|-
TGTGCCAGCAGCTTAGCCCAGGTGCGGAACACTGAAGCTTTCTTT
CASSLAQVRNTEAFF
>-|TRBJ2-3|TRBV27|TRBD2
TGTGCCAGCAGGCTAGCGGGAGCTGGAGCAGATACGCAGTATTTT
CASRLAGAGADTQYF